This paragraph covers one TCR beta chain sequence. What it binds is not known. V dropped 1 base and J dropped 5 bases, with 12 bases sitting between them. CDR1 is SGHTA, CDR2 FQGNSA, per germline. The CDR3 is 15 residues long. The data were produced by immunoSEQ multiplex PCR, yet TCRdb's version contains in-frame clones alone and is incomplete. The table has around 23,000 clones, approximately 80% seen once. As for time point: week 5, during vaccination. The investigators gave 300 ug of mutant IDH1 20-mer peptide in each vaccine dose, together with topical imiquimod. Each astrocytoma in the donors was new, WHO grade 3 or 4, IDH1-mutant and ATRX-lost. The source of the sample is a study of a mutant IDH1 vaccine in newly diagnosed glioma. Study-wide background: Treated patients showed a male proportion of approximately 62%, a female proportion of about 40%, and a mean age of around 39 years.

The chain carries TRBV7-2 and TRBJ1-5; possibly TRBD1 for D (5 bases). This specimen consisted of PBMCs, obtained from a glioma patient whose treatment included an IDH1 peptide vaccine. The sequence was collected from a man between 35 and 55 years old with glioma. CDR3 region: CASSLGGRVDQPQHF. The CDR3 DNA is TGTGCCAGCAGCTTAGGCGGCAGGGTGGATCAGCCCCAGCATTTT.